The source of this T cell receptor (beta chain) is a study of human T cells and chemical hapten exposure. Each CDR3 protein gets one entry after TCRdb re-called the RACE reads with MiXCR. The profile shows roughly 100,000 distinct CDR3 sequences, approximately 9.9% of them singletons. This sample's time point: patch test 1, 2 weeks after DPC sensitization. Treatment meaning: therapeutic diphenylcyclopropenone sensitization with weekly scalp DPC. This clonotype occurred a few times. The germline V and J ends were trimmed by 5 bases and 3 bases, with 17 bases remaining between them. CDR1 and CDR2 (germline): LNHDA, SQIVND (reference sequence). The CDR3 spans 16 residues.

The rearrangement links TRBV19 to TRBJ2-1; either TRBD1 or TRBD2 may supply D (5 bases each). This specimen consisted of whole blood, obtained in connection with sensitization to the hapten diphenylcyclopropenone (DPC). The receptor was isolated from a woman aged 40-49 years with alopecia areata. Some clones in this sample may be carry-over from other donors' samples. The CDR3 is CASSLVAGTSYNEQFF. CDR3 sequence (DNA): TGTGCCAGTAGTCTGGTTGCAGGGACCAGCTACAATGAGCAGTTCTTC.